These T cell receptor beta chains were read from a single sample in a study of T cell changes during pregnancy in multiple sclerosis. Data came from immunoSEQ multiplex PCR; TCRdb stores just in-frame clones and leaves some out. The profile covers over 65,000 clones, with approximately 91% appearing a single time and more than 2% taken by the ten largest. This sample comprised peripheral blood, obtained in the first trimester of pregnancy. These TCRs come from a female donor with multiple sclerosis, enrolled in a pregnancy study. Both conserved end residues are part of each CDR3. A D gene is named only where the DNA matches it firmly. Clone sizes are given selectively: once, few, many, or a class where the clone is expanded.

>.|TRBJ1-1|.|TRBV2
CASRTRVRGTEAFF
TGTGCCAGCAGAACCAGGGTTCGAGGAACTGAAGCTTTCTTT
>.|TRBJ1-1|.|TRBV19
CASSMRGVGQQNTEAFF
TGTGCCAGTAGTATGAGGGGCGTCGGACAGCAGAACACTGAAGCTTTCTTT
>TRBD2|TRBJ2-7|.|TRBV7-9
CASSTTGTSGSRSSYEQYF
TGTGCCAGCAGCACTACCGGGACTAGCGGGAGCCGAAGCTCCTACGAGCAGTACTTC
>.|TRBJ2-5|.|TRBV9
CASSPRREETQYF
TGTGCCAGCAGCCCACGACGGGAAGAGACCCAGTACTTC
>.|TRBJ2-2|.|TRBV5-4
CASSGGRELFF
TGTGCCAGCAGCGGAGGTCGGGAGCTGTTTTTT
>TRBD1|TRBJ2-2|.|TRBV9
CASSSGTGGTGELFF
TGTGCCAGCAGCTCCGGGACAGGGGGTACCGGGGAGCTGTTTTTT
>TRBD1|TRBJ2-3|few|TRBV7-9
CASSKDRGGADTQYF
TGTGCCAGCAGCAAGGACAGGGGAGGGGCAGATACGCAGTATTTT
>.|TRBJ2-2|.|TRBV6-5
CASSYQWQGGTGELFF
TGTGCCAGCAGTTACCAATGGCAGGGGGGAACCGGGGAGCTGTTTTTT
>.|TRBJ2-7|.|TRBV15
CATSRVSFMDEQYF
TGTGCCACCAGCAGAGTTAGCTTTATGGACGAGCAGTACTTC
>TRBD2|TRBJ2-5|.|TRBV27
CASRASGQETQYF
TGTGCCAGCAGAGCTAGCGGCCAAGAGACCCAGTACTTC
>.|TRBJ2-6|.|TRBV9
CASTLGHSGANVLTF
TGTGCCAGCACCCTGGGGCACTCTGGGGCCAACGTCCTGACTTTC
>TRBD1|TRBJ1-4|.|TRBV19
CASSDRAGTGKLFF
TGTGCCAGTAGTGACAGGGCCGGGACTGGAAAACTGTTTTTT
>.|TRBJ2-2|.|TRBV9
CASSVADSVFGGELFF
TGTGCCAGCAGCGTAGCCGACAGCGTCTTTGGCGGGGAGCTGTTTTTT
>TRBD1|TRBJ2-1|.|TRBV27
CASSPQGDSYNEQFF
TGTGCCAGCAGTCCACAGGGGGACTCCTACAATGAGCAGTTCTTC
>TRBD2|TRBJ2-1|.|TRBV5-4
CASSLAFMRGVGNEQFF
TGTGCCAGCAGCTTGGCGTTTATGCGGGGGGTCGGCAATGAGCAGTTCTTC
>TRBD1|TRBJ1-6|.|TRBV2
CASREQGSRSSPLHF
TGTGCCAGCAGAGAACAGGGGTCTCGGTCTTCACCCCTCCACTTT
>TRBD1|TRBJ1-1|.|TRBV28
CASSSTTGTLIAFF
TGTGCCAGCAGTTCCACGACAGGGACACTGATAGCTTTCTTT
>.|TRBJ1-5|.|TRBV28
CASSLGTGTQGQPQHF
TGTGCCAGCAGTTTAGGAACCGGGACTCAAGGCCAGCCCCAGCATTTT
>.|TRBJ1-1|.|TRBV5-4
CASSLLGLPGHNTEAFF
TGTGCCAGCAGCTTATTGGGGCTACCGGGACATAACACTGAAGCTTTCTTT
>.|TRBJ1-5|.|TRBV28
CASSFSAGLGNLDQPQHF
TGTGCCAGCAGTTTCTCGGCAGGGCTTGGGAACTTAGATCAGCCCCAGCATTTT
>.|TRBJ1-6|.|TRBV21-1
CASSYDRVSPLHF
TGTGCCAGCAGCTATGACAGGGTTTCACCCCTCCACTTT
>TRBD1|TRBJ1-4|.|TRBV6-6
CAISRDSHEKLFF
TGTGCCATAAGCCGGGACAGTCATGAAAAACTGTTTTTT
>.|TRBJ2-5|.|TRBV18
CASSPQLAGETQYF
TGTGCCAGCTCACCACAGCTAGCCGGTGAGACCCAGTACTTC
>.|TRBJ1-2|.|TRBV28
CASGVQNGYTF
TGTGCCAGCGGAGTTCAGAATGGCTACACCTTC
>.|TRBJ1-2|.|TRBV19
CASSQFYRETNYGYTF
TGTGCCAGTAGCCAATTTTACAGAGAAACTAACTATGGCTACACCTTC
>TRBD1|TRBJ1-1|once|TRBV7-2
CASIRGRDRVALGAFF
TGTGCCAGCATAAGAGGTCGGGACAGGGTCGCTCTGGGGGCTTTCTTT
>.|TRBJ2-5|.|TRBV5-1
CASSPGGRKETQYF
TGCGCCAGCAGCCCAGGGGGGAGGAAGGAGACCCAGTACTTC
>.|TRBJ2-5|.|TRBV2
CASSGLEEETQYF
TGTGCCAGCAGTGGGTTAGAGGAAGAGACCCAGTACTTC
>.|TRBJ1-1|.|TRBV7-8
CASSHTRTPQVTEAFF
TGTGCCAGCAGCCATACAAGGACACCCCAAGTGACTGAAGCTTTCTTT
>TRBD1|TRBJ2-5|.|TRBV5-1
CASSFLQGAGETQYF
TGCGCCAGCAGCTTTCTACAGGGGGCAGGGGAGACCCAGTACTTC
>.|TRBJ2-7|once|TRBV10-3
CAISGTDYEQYF
TGTGCCATCAGTGGGACAGACTACGAGCAGTACTTC
>TRBD2|TRBJ2-1|.|TRBV5-1
CASSSLRLAGGNEQFF
TGCGCCAGCAGCTCGTTAAGACTAGCGGGAGGGAATGAGCAGTTCTTC
>.|TRBJ2-7|once|TRBV11-2
CASSSRGGSGYEQYF
TGTGCCAGCAGCTCGCGAGGGGGATCGGGCTACGAGCAGTACTTC
>TRBD1|TRBJ2-3|.|TRBV6-5
CASSYGVGGQGRQYF
TGTGCCAGCAGTTACGGTGTTGGGGGACAGGGCCGTCAGTATTTT
>TRBD1|TRBJ1-2|.|TRBV5-1
CASSLGTGLQGYGYTF
TGCGCCAGCAGCTTGGGGACAGGGCTCCAGGGCTATGGCTACACCTTC
>.|TRBJ2-7|.|TRBV28
CASRTGSSSYEQYF
TGTGCCAGCAGGACAGGAAGCAGCTCCTACGAGCAGTACTTC
>TRBD1|TRBJ2-1|.|TRBV29-1
CSVGTGGEQFF
TGCAGCGTGGGGACAGGCGGAGAGCAGTTCTTC